Listed below are T cell receptor beta chains from one sample, sequenced in a study of T cells in Graves' hyperthyroidism and ophthalmopathy. MiXCR, applied by TCRdb to the multiplex PCR reads, yields one record per CDR3 protein. The sample has around 100,000 distinct CDR3 sequences, 40% to 50% seen once. Material for sequencing was blood. The receptor source for this set is a man aged 35-49 years with Graves' hyperthyroidism. Both conserved end residues are part of each CDR3. A D gene is named only where the DNA matches it firmly. Rows may omit the clone size; those that give it use once, few, many or a size class.

v_call	clone_size	j_call	d_call	cdr3_nt	cdr3_aa
TRBV20-1	many	TRBJ2-4	.	TGCAGTGCTAGAGACGGAGGGCGCGGGGAAAACATTCAGTACTTC	CSARDGGRGENIQYF
TRBV24-1	.	TRBJ2-5	.	TGTGCCACCAGTGAACCTGGACAGTCCCGACAGCCCCAGTACTTC	CATSEPGQSRQPQYF
TRBV7-2	many	TRBJ1-4	.	TGTGCCAGCAGCTTACCGGGGAAAAAACTGTTTTTT	CASSLPGKKLFF
TRBV5-5	.	TRBJ2-7	.	TGTACCAGCAGCTTGGGTGATTTGCGGGGCGAGCAGTACTTC	CTSSLGDLRGEQYF
TRBV7-6	many	TRBJ2-1	.	TGTGCCAGCAGCTTACTAGGGGACACGAGGAATGAGCAGTTCTTC	CASSLLGDTRNEQFF
TRBV7-6	.	TRBJ2-7	.	TGTGCCAGCAGCTTAGTAGCGGCTTACGAGCAGTACTTC	CASSLVAAYEQYF
TRBV12-3/TRBV12-4	.	TRBJ1-2	TRBD1	TGTGCCAGCAGACCACGGGACAGGGGAAGGCAACAACAAGGCTATGGCTACACCTTC	CASRPRDRGRQQQGYGYTF
TRBV6-1	many	TRBJ1-6	.	TGTGCCAGCAGTGAAATCCAGGGGTCGAATTCACCCCTCCACTTT	CASSEIQGSNSPLHF
TRBV20-1	many	TRBJ2-1	.	TGCAGTGCTCCGGGAAACTACCTCTACAATGAGCAGTTCTTC	CSAPGNYLYNEQFF
TRBV15	many	TRBJ2-2	.	TGTGCCACCAGCAGAGGACTGACCGGGGAGCTGTTTTTT	CATSRGLTGELFF
TRBV12-5	many	TRBJ2-5	TRBD1	TGTGCTAGTGGTTTGAATTTGGACAGGGACTGGGGCCAAGAGACCCAGTACTTC	CASGLNLDRDWGQETQYF
TRBV7-8	many	TRBJ1-1	.	TGTGCCAGCAGCTGGGGGGAGGACGGGCCCGGTACTGAAGCTTTCTTT	CASSWGEDGPGTEAFF
TRBV7-9	.	TRBJ1-4	.	TGTGCCAGCAGCTTAGATTTGGGGTCCGCGAAAAAACTGTTTTTT	CASSLDLGSAKKLFF
TRBV6-1	many	TRBJ2-7	.	TGTGCCAGCAGCCTACATCGTTCCTACGAGCAGTACTTC	CASSLHRSYEQYF
TRBV28	.	TRBJ1-6	TRBD1	TGTGCCAGCAGAAACGACCCGGGACAGAATTCACCCCTCCACTTT	CASRNDPGQNSPLHF
TRBV20-1	.	TRBJ2-7	.	TGCAGTGCCGGGGACAAGTGCGAGCAGTACTTC	CSAGDKCEQYF
TRBV6-4	.	TRBJ1-2	.	TGTGCCAGCAGTGACAGGGGCGGCTATGGCTACACCTTC	CASSDRGGYGYTF
TRBV7-2	many	TRBJ1-2	.	TGTGCCAGCAGCCCCGCGGGCCGGGGCTACACCTTC	CASSPAGRGYTF
TRBV7-9	.	TRBJ2-2	TRBD2	TGTGCCAGCAGCCCGTCGGGGCGGGAGGACACCGGGGAGCTGTTTTTT	CASSPSGREDTGELFF
TRBV7-3	.	TRBJ2-7	.	TGTGCCAGCGGACACTACACCGGGGAGCTGTACTTC	CASGHYTGELYF
TRBV9	many	TRBJ2-3	.	TGTGCCAGCAGCGATTCAAGGGTAATCGCTGTTAGCACAGATACGCAGTATTTT	CASSDSRVIAVSTDTQYF
TRBV19	.	TRBJ1-5	.	TGCGCCAGTAGTGACGGGATCATTCTCGGGCAGCCCCAGCATTTT	CASSDGIILGQPQHF
TRBV29-1	.	TRBJ2-7	.	TGCAGCTTGGGGTGGACCTACGAGCAGTACTTC	CSLGWTYEQYF
TRBV11-2	.	TRBJ2-6	TRBD2	TGTGCCAGCAGCCTGTTAGGCGGCGGGGGATCGACCGGGGCCAACGTCCTGACTTTC	CASSLLGGGGSTGANVLTF
TRBV2	.	TRBJ1-3	.	TGTGCCAGCAGTGTATCTAGCGGGGGGAACACCATATATTTT	CASSVSSGGNTIYF
TRBV19	many	TRBJ2-1	TRBD2	TGTGCCAGTAGTAGACCGGGACTAAATTACAATGAGCAGTTCTTC	CASSRPGLNYNEQFF
TRBV5-1	many	TRBJ2-3	.	TGCGCCAGCAGCCCCCAGACGGGAGATACGCGGTATTTT	CASSPQTGDTRYF
TRBV2	.	TRBJ2-5	.	TGTGCCAGCAGATCGGGGGAAGAGACCCAGTACTTC	CASRSGEETQYF
TRBV6-5	many	TRBJ2-3	TRBD2	TGTGCCAGCATTTCCAGCGGGAGAACAGATACGCAGTATTTT	CASISSGRTDTQYF
TRBV6-1	many	TRBJ2-1	.	TGTGCCAGCAGTGAAGAAGGGGGACAGCAGTTCTTC	CASSEEGGQQFF
TRBV7-9	many	TRBJ2-1	TRBD1	TGTGCCAGCAGCCCCGGGGCAGGGGGCAACTCCTACAATGAGCAGTTCTTC	CASSPGAGGNSYNEQFF
TRBV15	.	TRBJ1-1	.	TGTGCCACCAGCGAGGGTACAGTAGTCATTGGAGCTTTCTTT	CATSEGTVVIGAFF
TRBV7-9	.	TRBJ2-6	TRBD1	TGTGCCAGCAGCCGGGACAGGGGGCAAGACACTGAAGCTTTC	CASSRDRGQDTEAF
TRBV15	.	TRBJ2-6	TRBD2	TGTGCCACCAGCAGAGATGGGAGGGCCGGGGCCAACGTCCTGACTTTC	CATSRDGRAGANVLTF
TRBV6-6	few	TRBJ2-3	TRBD1	TGTGCCAGCGTACAGGGGCAGGCAGATACGCAGTATTTT	CASVQGQADTQYF
TRBV7-9	once	TRBJ2-6	.	TGTGCCAGCAGCTTAGGGACGAACACTGAAGCTTTC	CASSLGTNTEAF
TRBV12-3/TRBV12-4	many	TRBJ1-2	.	TGTGCCAGCAGTTGGGGCGGCGGAGGCTACACCTTC	CASSWGGGGYTF
TRBV5-4	.	TRBJ2-2	TRBD1	TGTGCCAGCAGTGTTACAGGGGCAAACACCGGGGAGCTGTTTTTT	CASSVTGANTGELFF
TRBV7-3	once	TRBJ1-1	.	TGTGCCAGCAGCTCGACTAGCGGGACGGGGACTGAAGCTTTCTTT	CASSSTSGTGTEAFF
TRBV20-1	many	TRBJ2-7	.	TGCAGTGCTCCCAAGGCGGACACCGCCTCCTACGAGCAGTACTTC	CSAPKADTASYEQYF
TRBV6-2/TRBV6-3	.	TRBJ2-3	.	TGTGCCAGCAGTATCGGTACTACCGGAGGTACCACAGATACGCAGTATTTT	CASSIGTTGGTTDTQYF
TRBV20-1	many	TRBJ2-7	TRBD1	TGCAGTGCTAGGAACCGGGACAGTCTCAACGAGCAGTACTTC	CSARNRDSLNEQYF
TRBV5-4	many	TRBJ1-3	TRBD1	TGTGCCAGCAGCCCAGGACAGGCTTCTGGAAACACCATATATTTT	CASSPGQASGNTIYF